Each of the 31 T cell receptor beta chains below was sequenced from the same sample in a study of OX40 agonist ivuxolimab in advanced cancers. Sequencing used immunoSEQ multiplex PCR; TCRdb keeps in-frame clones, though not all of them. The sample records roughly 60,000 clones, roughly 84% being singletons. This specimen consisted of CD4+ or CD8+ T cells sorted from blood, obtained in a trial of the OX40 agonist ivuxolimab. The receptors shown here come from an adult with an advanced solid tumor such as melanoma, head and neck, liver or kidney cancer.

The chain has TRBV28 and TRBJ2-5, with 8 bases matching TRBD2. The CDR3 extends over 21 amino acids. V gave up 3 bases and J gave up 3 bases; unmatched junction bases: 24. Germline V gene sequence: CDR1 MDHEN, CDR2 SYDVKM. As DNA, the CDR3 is TGTGCCAGCAGTTTTGTCTTTGCCAAACGGGAGGGCCACTCGGGGAAAGAGACCCAGTACTTC. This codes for CASSFVFAKREGHSGKETQYF.

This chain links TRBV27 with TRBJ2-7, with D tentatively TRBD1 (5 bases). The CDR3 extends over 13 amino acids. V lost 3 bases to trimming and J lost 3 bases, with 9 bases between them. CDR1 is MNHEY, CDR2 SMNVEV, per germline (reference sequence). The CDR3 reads CASSFSDSYEQYF. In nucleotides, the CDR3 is TGTGCCAGCAGTTTCTCCGACAGCTACGAGCAGTACTTC.

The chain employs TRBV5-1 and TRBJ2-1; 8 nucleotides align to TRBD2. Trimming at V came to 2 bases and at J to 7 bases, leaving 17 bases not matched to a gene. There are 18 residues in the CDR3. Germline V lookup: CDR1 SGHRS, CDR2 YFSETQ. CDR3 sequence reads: CASSFNPRVAGGRNEQFF. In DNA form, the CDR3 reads TGCGCCAGCAGCTTCAATCCTCGCGTCGCGGGAGGAAGGAATGAGCAGTTCTTC.

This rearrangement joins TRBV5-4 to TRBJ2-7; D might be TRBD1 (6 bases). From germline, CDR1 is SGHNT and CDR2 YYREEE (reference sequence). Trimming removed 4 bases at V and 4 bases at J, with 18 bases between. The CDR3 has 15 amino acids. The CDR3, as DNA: TGTGCCAGCAGCCGAGAACAGGGAGTTGGTTACGAGCAGTACTTC. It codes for CASSREQGVGYEQYF.

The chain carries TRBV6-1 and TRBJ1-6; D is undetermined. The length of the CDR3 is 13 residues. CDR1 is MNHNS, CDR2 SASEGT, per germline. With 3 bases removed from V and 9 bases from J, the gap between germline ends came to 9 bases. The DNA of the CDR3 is TGTGCCAGCAGTGAGCAAAATTCTTCACCCCTCCACTTT. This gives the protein CASSEQNSSPLHF.

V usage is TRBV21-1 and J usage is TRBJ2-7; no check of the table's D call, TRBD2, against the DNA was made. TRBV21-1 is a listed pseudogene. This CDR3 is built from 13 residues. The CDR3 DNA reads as TGTGCCAGCAGCTTCGACTACTCCTACGAGCAGTACTTC. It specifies CASSFDYSYEQYF.

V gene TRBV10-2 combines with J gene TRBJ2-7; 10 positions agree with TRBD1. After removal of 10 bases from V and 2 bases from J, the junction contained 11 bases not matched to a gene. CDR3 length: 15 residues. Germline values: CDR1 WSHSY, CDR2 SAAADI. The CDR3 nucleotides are TGCGCCACTAAGGTCCAAGGACAGGGGGCCTACGAGCAGTACTTC. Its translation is CATKVQGQGAYEQYF.

CDR3 region: CASSEASGETQYF. CDR3 sequence (DNA): TGTGCCAGCAGTGAAGCAAGCGGAGAGACCCAGTACTTC. The rearrangement links TRBV6-1 to TRBJ2-5; maybe TRBD2 (5 bases). The germline V gene has CDR1 MNHNS and CDR2 SASEGT. There are 13 residues in the CDR3. The germline V and J ends were trimmed by 0 bases and 4 bases, with 6 bases remaining between them.

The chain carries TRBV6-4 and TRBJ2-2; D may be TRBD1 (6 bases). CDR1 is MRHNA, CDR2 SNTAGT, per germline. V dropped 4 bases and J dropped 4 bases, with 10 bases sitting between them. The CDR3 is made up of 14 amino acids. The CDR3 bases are TGTGCCAGCAGTGGGGACACGAGCACCGGGGAGCTGTTTTTT. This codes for CASSGDTSTGELFF.

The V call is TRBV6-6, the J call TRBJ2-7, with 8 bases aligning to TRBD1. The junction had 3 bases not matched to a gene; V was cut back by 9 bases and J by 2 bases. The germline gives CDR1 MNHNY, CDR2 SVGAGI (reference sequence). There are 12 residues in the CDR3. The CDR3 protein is CASDRGTYEQYF. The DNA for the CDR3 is TGTGCCAGTGACAGGGGAACCTACGAGCAGTACTTC.

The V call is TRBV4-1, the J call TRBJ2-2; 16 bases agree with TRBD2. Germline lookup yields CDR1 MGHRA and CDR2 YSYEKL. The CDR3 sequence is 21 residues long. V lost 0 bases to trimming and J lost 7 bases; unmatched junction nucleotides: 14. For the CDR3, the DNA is TGCGCCAGCAGCCAAGATTTGGCTCCGGGACTAGCGGGAGGGCGGGGCGGGGAGCTGTTTTTT. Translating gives CASSQDLAPGLAGGRGGELFF.

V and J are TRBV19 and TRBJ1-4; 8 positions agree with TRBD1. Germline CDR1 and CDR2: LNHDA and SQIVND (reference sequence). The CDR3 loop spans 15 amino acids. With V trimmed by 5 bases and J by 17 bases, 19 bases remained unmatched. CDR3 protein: CASSALRDRGAPQFF. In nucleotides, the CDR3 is TGTGCCAGTAGTGCTCTCCGAGACAGGGGAGCACCTCAATTTTTT.

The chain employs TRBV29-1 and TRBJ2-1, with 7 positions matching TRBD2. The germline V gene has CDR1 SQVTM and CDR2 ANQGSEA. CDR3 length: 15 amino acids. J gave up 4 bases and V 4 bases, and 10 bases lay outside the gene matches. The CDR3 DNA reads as TGCAGCGTTGCCCGCCTAGCGGAAATTTACAATGAGCAGTTCTTC. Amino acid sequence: CSVARLAEIYNEQFF.

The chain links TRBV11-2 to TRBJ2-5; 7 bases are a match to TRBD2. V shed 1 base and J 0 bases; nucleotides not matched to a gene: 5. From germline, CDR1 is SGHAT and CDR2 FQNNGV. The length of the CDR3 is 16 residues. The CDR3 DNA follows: TGTGCCAGCAGCTTAGGGCTAGCGGCTTACCAAGAGACCCAGTACTTC. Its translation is CASSLGLAAYQETQYF.

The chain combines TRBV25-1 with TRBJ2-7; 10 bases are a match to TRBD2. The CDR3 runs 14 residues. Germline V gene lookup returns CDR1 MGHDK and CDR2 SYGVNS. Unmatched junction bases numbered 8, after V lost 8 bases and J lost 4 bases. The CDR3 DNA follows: TGTGCCAGCCTTGGAGCGGGAGGGTCTTACGAGCAGTACGTC. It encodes CASLGAGGSYEQYV.

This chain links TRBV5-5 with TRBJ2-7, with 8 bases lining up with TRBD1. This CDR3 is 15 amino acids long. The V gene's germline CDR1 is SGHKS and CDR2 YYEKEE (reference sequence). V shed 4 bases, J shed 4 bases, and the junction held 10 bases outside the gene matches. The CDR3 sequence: CASSTVRGQVYEQYF. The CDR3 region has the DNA TGTGCCAGCAGCACCGTACGGGGACAGGTTTACGAGCAGTACTTC.

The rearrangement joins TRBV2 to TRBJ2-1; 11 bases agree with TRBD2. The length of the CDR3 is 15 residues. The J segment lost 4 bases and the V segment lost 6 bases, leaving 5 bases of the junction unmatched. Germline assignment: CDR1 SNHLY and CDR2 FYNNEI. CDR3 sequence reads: CASRKTSGTYNEQFF. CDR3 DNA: TGTGCCAGCAGGAAGACTAGCGGGACTTACAATGAGCAGTTCTTC.

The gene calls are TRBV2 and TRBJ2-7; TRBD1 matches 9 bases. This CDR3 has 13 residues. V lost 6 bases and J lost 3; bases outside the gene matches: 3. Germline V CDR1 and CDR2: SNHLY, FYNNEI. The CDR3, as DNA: TGTGCCAGCAGGGAGGACAGGGGCTACGAGCAGTACTTC. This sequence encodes CASREDRGYEQYF.

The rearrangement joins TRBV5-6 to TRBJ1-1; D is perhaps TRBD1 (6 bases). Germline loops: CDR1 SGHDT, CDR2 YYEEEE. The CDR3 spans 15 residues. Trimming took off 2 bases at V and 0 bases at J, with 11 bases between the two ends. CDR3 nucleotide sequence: TGTGCCAGCAGCTTAAACGAGGGGGTGAACACTGAAGCTTTCTTT. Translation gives CASSLNEGVNTEAFF.

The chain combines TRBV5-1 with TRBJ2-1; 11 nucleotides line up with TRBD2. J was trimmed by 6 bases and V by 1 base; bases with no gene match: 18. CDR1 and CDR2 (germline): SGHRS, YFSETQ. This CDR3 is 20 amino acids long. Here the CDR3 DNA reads TGCGCCAGCAGCTTGATCCCGGTAGCGGGAGGGCCTCTGCCGGGCAATGAGCAGTTCTTC. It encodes CASSLIPVAGGPLPGNEQFF.

CDR3 residues: CASSQMDRAGGELFF. The CDR3 bases are TGTGCCAGCAGCCAGATGGACAGGGCTGGCGGGGAGCTGTTTTTT. V gene TRBV5-6 combines with J gene TRBJ2-2, with 8 bases aligning to TRBD1. The CDR3 is made up of 15 amino acids. The J segment lost 7 bases and the V segment lost 4 bases, leaving 9 bases of the junction unmatched. CDR1 is SGHDT and CDR2 is YYEEEE in the germline V gene.

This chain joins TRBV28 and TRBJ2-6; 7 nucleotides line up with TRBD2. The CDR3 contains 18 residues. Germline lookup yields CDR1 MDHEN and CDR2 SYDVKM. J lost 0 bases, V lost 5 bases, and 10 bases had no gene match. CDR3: CASSLGREGVSGANVLTF. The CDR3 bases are TGTGCCAGCAGTCTTGGCAGGGAGGGAGTCTCTGGGGCCAACGTCCTGACTTTC.

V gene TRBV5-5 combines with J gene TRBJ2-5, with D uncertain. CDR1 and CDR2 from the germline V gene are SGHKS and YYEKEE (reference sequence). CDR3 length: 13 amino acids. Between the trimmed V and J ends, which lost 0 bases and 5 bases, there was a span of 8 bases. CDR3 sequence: CASSLDPRETQYF. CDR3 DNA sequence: TGTGCCAGCAGCTTGGATCCTCGGGAGACCCAGTACTTC.

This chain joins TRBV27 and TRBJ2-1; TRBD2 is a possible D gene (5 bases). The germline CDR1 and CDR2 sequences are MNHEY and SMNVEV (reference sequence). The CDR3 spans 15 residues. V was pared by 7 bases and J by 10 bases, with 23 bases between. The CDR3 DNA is TGTGCCAGCATTCCTTCATTGGTTGGGAGCGTGGAGCAGTTCTTC. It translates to CASIPSLVGSVEQFF.

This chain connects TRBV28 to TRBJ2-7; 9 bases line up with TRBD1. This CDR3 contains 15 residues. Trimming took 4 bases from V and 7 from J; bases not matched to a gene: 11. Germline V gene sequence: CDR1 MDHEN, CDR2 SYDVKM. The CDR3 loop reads CASSYIGTGSGEQYF. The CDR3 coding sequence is TGTGCCAGCAGTTATATTGGGACAGGGTCTGGAGAGCAGTACTTC.

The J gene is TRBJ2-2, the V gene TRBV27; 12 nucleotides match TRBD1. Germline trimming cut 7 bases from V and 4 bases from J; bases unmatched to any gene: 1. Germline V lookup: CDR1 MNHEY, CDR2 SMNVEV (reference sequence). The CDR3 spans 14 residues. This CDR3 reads CASKGQGATGELFF. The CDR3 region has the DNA TGTGCCAGCAAGGGACAGGGGGCCACCGGGGAGCTGTTTTTT.

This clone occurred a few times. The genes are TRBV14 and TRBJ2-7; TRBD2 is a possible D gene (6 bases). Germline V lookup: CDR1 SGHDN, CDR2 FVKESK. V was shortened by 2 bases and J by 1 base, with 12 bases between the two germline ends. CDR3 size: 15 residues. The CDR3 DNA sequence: TGTGCCAGCAGCCAAAACACAGGAGGGTCCTACGAGCAGTACTTC. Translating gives CASSQNTGGSYEQYF. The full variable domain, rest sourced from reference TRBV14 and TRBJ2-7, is EAGVTQFPSHSVIEKGQTVTLRCDPISGHDNLYWYRRVMGKEIKFLLHFVKESKQDESGMPNNRFLAERTGGTYSTLKVQPAELEDSGVYFCASSQNTGGSYEQYFGPGTRLTVT.

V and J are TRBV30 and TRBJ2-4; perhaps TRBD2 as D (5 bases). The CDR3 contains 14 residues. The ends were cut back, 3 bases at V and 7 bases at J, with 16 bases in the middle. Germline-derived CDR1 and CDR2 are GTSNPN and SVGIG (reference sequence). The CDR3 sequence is CAWSEPGLGNIQYF. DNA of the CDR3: TGTGCCTGGAGCGAACCGGGATTAGGGAACATTCAGTACTTC.

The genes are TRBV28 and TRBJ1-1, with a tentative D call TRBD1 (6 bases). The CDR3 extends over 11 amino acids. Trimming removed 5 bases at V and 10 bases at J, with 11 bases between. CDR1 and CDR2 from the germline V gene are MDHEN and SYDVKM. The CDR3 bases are TGTGCCAGCAGTCCAGGGGCTGCAGCTTTCTTT. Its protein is CASSPGAAAFF.

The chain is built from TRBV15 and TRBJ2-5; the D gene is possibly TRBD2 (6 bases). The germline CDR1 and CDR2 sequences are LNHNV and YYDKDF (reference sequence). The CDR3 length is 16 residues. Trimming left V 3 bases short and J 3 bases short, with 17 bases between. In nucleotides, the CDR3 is TGTGCCACCAGCAGCCGGGACTTCTCATATAAAGAGACCCAGTACTTC. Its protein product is CATSSRDFSYKETQYF.

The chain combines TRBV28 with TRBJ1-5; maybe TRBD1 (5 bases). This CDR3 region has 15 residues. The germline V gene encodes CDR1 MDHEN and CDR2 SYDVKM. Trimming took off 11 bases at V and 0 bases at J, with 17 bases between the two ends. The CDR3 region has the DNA TGTGCCGCGGGACCGACAATCGATAGCAATCAGCCCCAGCATTTT. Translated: CAAGPTIDSNQPQHF.